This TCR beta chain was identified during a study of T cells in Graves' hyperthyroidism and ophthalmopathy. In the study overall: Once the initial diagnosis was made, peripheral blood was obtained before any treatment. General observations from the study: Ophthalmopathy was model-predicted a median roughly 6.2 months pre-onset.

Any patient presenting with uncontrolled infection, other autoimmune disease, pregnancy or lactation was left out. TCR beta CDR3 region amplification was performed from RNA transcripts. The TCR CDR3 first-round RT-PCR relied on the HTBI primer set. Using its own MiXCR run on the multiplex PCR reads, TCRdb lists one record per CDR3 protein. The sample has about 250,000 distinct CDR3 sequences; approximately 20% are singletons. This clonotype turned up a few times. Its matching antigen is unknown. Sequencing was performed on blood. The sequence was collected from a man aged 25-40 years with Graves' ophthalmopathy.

The CDR3 loop is CASSSPVQGAGYTF. The CDR3 DNA reads as TGTGCCAGCAGCTCACCGGTCCAGGGGGCTGGCTACACCTTC. The V and J genes are TRBV7-2 and TRBJ1-2; 8 nucleotides line up with TRBD1. CDR1 SGHTA and CDR2 FQGNSA come from the germline V gene. The V and J ends lost 4 bases and 7 bases, in that order; junction bases with no gene match: 8. This CDR3 is built from 14 residues. Complete variable domain (other parts from reference TRBV7-2 and TRBJ1-2): GAGVSQSPSNKVTEKGKDVELRCDPISGHTALYWYRQSLGQGLEFLIYFQGNSAPDKSGLPSDRFSAERTGGSVSTLTIQRTQQEDSAVYLCASSSPVQGAGYTFGSGTRLTVV.